This T cell receptor (beta chain) is from a study of T cells in Graves' hyperthyroidism and ophthalmopathy. Pregnant or lactating patients were excluded, as were those with uncontrolled infection or other autoimmune disease. In making diagnoses, clinical symptoms, serum thyroxine and TRAb, thyroid ultrasound and orbital computed tomography were all used. PBMCs came from 10 ml fresh peripheral blood. This CDR3 is built from 14 residues. Germline values: CDR1 MGHRA, CDR2 YSYEKL. V lost 1 base and J lost 0, with 3 bases in between. Using RNA transcripts as the source, TCR beta CDR3 regions were amplified. Initially, a first-round RT-PCR of the TCR CDR3 employed the HTBI primer set. TCRdb fed the multiplex PCR reads into MiXCR, producing one record per CDR3 protein. The sample yields about 360,000 distinct CDR3 sequences, under 15% seen once. This clonotype was found many times.

V and J are TRBV4-1 and TRBJ2-2; no definite D call. The receptor was isolated from a woman between 18 and 30 years old with Graves' hyperthyroidism. The material sequenced was blood. CDR3 sequence: CASSQGPNTGELFF. The CDR3 coding sequence is TGCGCCAGCAGCCAAGGTCCGAACACCGGGGAGCTGTTTTTT.